This T cell receptor beta chain was found in a study of response to subunit inactivated influenza vaccine. Of note for this clonotype: No antigen is known for it.

This CDR3 comprises 14 residues. CDR1 is DFQATT, CDR2 SNEGSKA, per germline (reference sequence). V was cut by 0 bases and J by 1 base, with 8 bases left in between. Study results and caveats: New T cells are recruited in small numbers by each seasonal influenza vaccination, according to the authors' suggestion.

TCRdb independently ran MiXCR on the RT-PCR reads; one entry per CDR3 protein. Here the sample spans hundreds of thousands of distinct CDR3 sequences, over 11% being singletons. This receptor was identified in a man aged 50 or older who received an inactivated influenza vaccine. The chain joins TRBV20-1 to TRBJ2-3; tentatively, D is TRBD1 (6 bases). Sample: PBMCs from blood, taken less than 15 days before vaccination. Here the CDR3 reads CSARDAGGTDTQYF. The DNA of the CDR3 is TGCAGTGCTAGAGATGCAGGGGGCACAGATACGCAGTATTTT.